These 20 T cell receptor beta chains came from one sample sequenced in a study of human T cells and chemical hapten exposure. TCRdb fed the RACE reads into MiXCR, producing one record per CDR3 protein. The sample includes about 90,000 distinct CDR3 sequences, roughly a tenth seen only once; the top ten take around 1%. Documented time point: patch test 3, about 24 weeks after DPC sensitization. The treatment denotes: therapeutic diphenylcyclopropenone sensitization with weekly scalp DPC. Here the sequenced sample was whole blood, taken in connection with sensitization to the hapten diphenylcyclopropenone (DPC). These receptors all come from a woman aged 25 to 39 with alopecia areata. Some clones in this sample may be carry-over from other donors' samples.

This clonotype was picked up many times. The CDR3 sequence: CASSLSPGLGPQETQYF. In DNA form, the CDR3 reads TGTGCCAGCAGCTTATCCCCTGGACTAGGTCCCCAAGAGACCCAGTACTTC. The gene calls are TRBV11-2 and TRBJ2-5; 7 nucleotides line up with TRBD2. The junction had 10 bases not matched to a gene; V was cut back by 2 bases and J by 1 base. This CDR3 is 17 amino acids long. From germline, CDR1 is SGHAT and CDR2 FQNNGV.

The rearrangement links TRBV10-2 to TRBJ1-2; TRBD1 agrees at 9 bases. From germline, CDR1 is WSHSY and CDR2 SAAADI. The CDR3 is made up of 14 amino acids. The V and J ends lost 9 bases and 4 bases, in that order; junction bases with no gene match: 9. The CDR3 region has the DNA TGCGCCAGTACTCCGGGACAGGGTGCCTATGGCTACACCTTC. Translated, it gives CASTPGQGAYGYTF.

This clonotype came up many times. V usage is TRBV20-1 and J usage is TRBJ1-5, with D tentatively TRBD1 (6 bases). V lost 3 bases and J lost 7, with 22 bases in between. The CDR3 totals 16 residues. CDR1 and CDR2 (germline): DFQATT, SNEGSKA (reference sequence). The CDR3 sequence is CSASPSVGGGWQPQHF. The DNA for the CDR3 is TGCAGTGCTAGCCCCTCGGTGGGGGGCGGTTGGCAGCCCCAGCATTTT.

With regard to this clonotype: At one end, the junction sequence differs from germline, possibly due to a read error. The rearrangement links TRBV5-1 to TRBJ2-6; no clear D. This CDR3 comprises 14 residues. Per germline, CDR1 SGHRS and CDR2 YFSETQ. In DNA form, the CDR3 reads TGCGCCTGCAGCTTGACCCCTGGGGCCAACGTCCTGACTTTC. This encodes CACSLTPGANVLTF.

The CDR3 spells CASSHARTGFVGELFF. CDR3 sequence (DNA): TGTGCCAGCAGCCACGCCCGGACAGGGTTTGTAGGGGAGCTGTTTTTT. This chain joins TRBV7-8 and TRBJ2-2, with 8 bases fitting TRBD1. The CDR3 extends over 16 amino acids. Unmatched junction bases numbered 13, after V lost 5 bases and J lost 8 bases. The V gene's germline CDR1 is SGHVS and CDR2 FQNEAQ.

This chain links TRBV20-1 with TRBJ2-1, with 9 bases matching TRBD2. The CDR3 has 15 residues. Per the germline V gene, CDR1 is DFQATT and CDR2 is SNEGSKA (reference sequence). Germline trimming cut 6 bases from V and 6 bases from J; bases unmatched to any gene: 12. CDR3 nucleotide sequence: TGCAGTGCGCCCGACCCGACTAGCGGCCCCAATGAGCAGTTCTTC. This sequence encodes CSAPDPTSGPNEQFF.

CDR3 nucleotide sequence: TGTGCCAGCAGCTTAGCAGGGAATGGCTACACCTTC. Protein: CASSLAGNGYTF. This sequence joins TRBV7-2 and TRBJ1-2, with no clear D. CDR3 length equals 12 residues. CDR1 SGHTA and CDR2 FQGNSA come from the germline V gene. V lost 0 bases to trimming and J lost 6 bases, with 5 bases between them.

This clonotype has at least ten counts. V and J are TRBV5-1 and TRBJ2-3; a weak D match, TRBD2 (6 bases). Per germline, CDR1 SGHRS and CDR2 YFSETQ. The CDR3 loop spans 17 amino acids. Trimming removed 4 bases at V and 4 bases at J, with 22 bases between. Here the CDR3 reads CASSPNFWDSSPDTQYF. CDR3 sequence (DNA): TGCGCCAGCAGCCCGAACTTCTGGGACTCCAGCCCAGATACGCAGTATTTT.

DNA for the CDR3: TGCAGTGCTAACCTACAGGGAACAAAAACTGAAGCTTTCTTT. Translated, it gives CSANLQGTKTEAFF. This chain connects TRBV20-1 to TRBJ1-1; possible D gene TRBD1, 6 bases. This CDR3 comprises 14 residues. The V end was cut by 4 bases, the J end by 5 bases, with 17 bases between. Germline assignment: CDR1 DFQATT and CDR2 SNEGSKA (reference sequence).

This clonotype was seen more than once but under ten times. This chain joins TRBV5-1 and TRBJ2-1; maybe TRBD2 (5 bases). The V and J ends lost 3 bases and 7 bases respectively, with 11 bases between them. This CDR3 contains 13 residues. Germline loops: CDR1 SGHRS, CDR2 YFSETQ. This CDR3 reads CASSYPSGNEQFF. In DNA form, the CDR3 reads TGCGCCAGCAGCTATCCCAGCGGAAATGAGCAGTTCTTC.

This clonotype was seen a handful of times. CDR3 loop: CASSFTASTEAFF. CDR3 sequence (DNA): TGTGCCAGCAGTTTTACCGCGTCCACTGAAGCTTTCTTT. The rearrangement links TRBV3-1 to TRBJ1-1; D not certain. V was clipped by 6 bases and J by 4 bases, with 12 bases between them. CDR3 length equals 13 residues. The germline V gene has CDR1 LGHDT and CDR2 YNNKEL (reference sequence).

There are a few counts of this clonotype. The chain carries TRBV4-1 and TRBJ2-2, with a weak D call TRBD2 (5 bases). Germline V gene data show CDR1 as MGHRA and CDR2 as YSYEKL. The CDR3 is 19 residues long. V was cut by 3 bases and J by 6 bases, with 26 bases left in between. CDR3 amino acids: CASSHDSSMAQEAAGELFF. The CDR3 bases are TGCGCCAGCAGCCACGATTCTTCTATGGCGCAGGAGGCTGCCGGGGAGCTGTTTTTT.

This clonotype showed up many times. V is TRBV10-2 and J is TRBJ1-4, with D uncertain. CDR1 is WSHSY and CDR2 is SAAADI in the germline V gene. V was cut by 6 bases and J by 5 bases, with 10 bases left in between. CDR3 length equals 13 residues. The CDR3 spells CASRGISNEKLFF. CDR3 in DNA: TGCGCCAGCAGGGGGATTTCGAATGAAAAACTGTTTTTT.

The V call is TRBV29-1, the J call TRBJ1-2; tentatively, D is TRBD1 (6 bases). The CDR3 contains 12 residues. V was clipped by 4 bases and J by 3 bases, with 9 bases between them. CDR1 SQVTM and CDR2 ANQGSEA come from the germline V gene. As DNA, the CDR3 is TGCAGCGTTGCCCCAGGGGACTATGGCTACACCTTC. Amino acids: CSVAPGDYGYTF.

The chain recombines TRBV7-2 with TRBJ2-3; TRBD1 is a possible D gene (5 bases). CDR3 length: 15 residues. Germline V gene data show CDR1 as SGHTA and CDR2 as FQGNSA. Trimming cost V 1 base and J 4 bases, with 12 bases left between them. CDR3 sequence reads: CASSLGGLQADTQYF. The CDR3 DNA reads as TGTGCCAGCAGCTTAGGGGGTTTACAGGCAGATACGCAGTATTTT.

In this sample, this clonotype turned up a few times. CDR3 protein: CASSYVGGAVTGELFF. The CDR3, as DNA: TGTGCCAGCAGTTACGTGGGGGGAGCGGTCACCGGGGAGCTGTTTTTT. The chain joins TRBV6-5 to TRBJ2-2; D perhaps matches TRBD2 (6 bases). V was pared by 2 bases and J by 4 bases, with 14 bases between. Germline-derived CDR1 and CDR2 are MNHEY and SVGAGI. The CDR3 is 16 residues long.

The chain joins TRBV9 to TRBJ1-4; D remains ambiguous. V was shortened by 0 bases and J by 0 bases, with 12 bases between the two germline ends. Germline lookup yields CDR1 SGDLS and CDR2 YYNGEE. The CDR3 length is 17 residues. The CDR3 loop is CASSVGPGVATNEKLFF. The CDR3 coding sequence is TGTGCCAGCAGCGTAGGACCGGGCGTTGCAACTAATGAAAAACTGTTTTTT.

This clonotype was found many times. The J gene is TRBJ2-3, the V gene TRBV6-2 or TRBV6-3; 10 bases match TRBD2. CDR1 is MNHEY, CDR2 SVGEGT, per germline. V was clipped by 5 bases and J by 2 bases; unmatched bases: 4. The CDR3 is 15 residues long. The CDR3 coding sequence is TGTGCCAGCAGTCGGACTAGCGGCCACACAGATACGCAGTATTTT. Translation gives CASSRTSGHTDTQYF.

This clonotype was recorded many times. This chain connects TRBV6-6 to TRBJ1-5; D unclear. V shed 5 bases and J shed 0 bases, with 11 bases lying between them. CDR3 length equals 15 residues. From germline, CDR1 is MNHNY and CDR2 SVGAGI (reference sequence). The CDR3 loop reads CASSHHSNSNQPQHF. The DNA of the CDR3 is TGTGCCAGCAGTCACCATAGTAATAGCAATCAGCCCCAGCATTTT.

This clonotype was seen a handful of times. This rearrangement joins TRBV27 to TRBJ2-3, with D unclear. The CDR3 is 12 residues long. From germline, CDR1 is MNHEY and CDR2 SMNVEV (reference sequence). V lost 2 bases to trimming and J lost 6 bases, with 6 bases between them. The DNA for the CDR3 is TGTGCCAGCAGTTTAACCGGGGATACGCAGTATTTT. This translates into CASSLTGDTQYF.